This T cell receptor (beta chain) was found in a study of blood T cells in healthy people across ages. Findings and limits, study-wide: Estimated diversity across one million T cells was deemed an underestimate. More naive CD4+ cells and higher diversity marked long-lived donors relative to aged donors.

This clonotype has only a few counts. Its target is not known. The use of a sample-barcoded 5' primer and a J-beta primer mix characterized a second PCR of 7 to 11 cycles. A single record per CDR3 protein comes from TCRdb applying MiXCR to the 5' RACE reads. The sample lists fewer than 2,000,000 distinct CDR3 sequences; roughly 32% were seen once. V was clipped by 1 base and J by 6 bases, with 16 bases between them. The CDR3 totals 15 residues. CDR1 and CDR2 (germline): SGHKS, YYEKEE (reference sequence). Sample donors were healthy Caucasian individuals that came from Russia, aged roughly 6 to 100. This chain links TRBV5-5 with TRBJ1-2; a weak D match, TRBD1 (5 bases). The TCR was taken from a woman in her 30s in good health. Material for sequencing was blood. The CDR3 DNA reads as TGTGCCAGCAGCTTGATCGGGGGTTCGAGTAATGGCTACACCTTC. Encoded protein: CASSLIGGSSNGYTF.